This TCR beta chain emerged from a study of shared clonotypes between healthy human individuals. Nashville, Tennessee was home to all donors, each a Caucasian adult. The data were produced by immunoSEQ multiplex PCR, yet TCRdb's version contains in-frame clones alone and is incomplete. There are roughly 2,500,000 clones in the sample; 90% to 95% occur only once, and approximately 0.35% lies in the top ten. Looked up from germline, CDR1 is MNHNY and CDR2 is SVGAGI (reference sequence). CDR3 length equals 15 residues. The junction had 6 bases not matched to a gene; V was cut back by 5 bases and J by 0 bases.

The clonotype originates from a man younger than 35 in good health. Some clones in this sample may be carry-over from other donors' samples. The gene calls are TRBV6-6 and TRBJ2-5; 7 positions match TRBD1. Sequenced material: naive CD4+ T cells from PBMCs. This sample's subset: CD45RA+ positively selected. The CDR3 coding sequence is TGTGCCAGCAGTAGCAACGACAGGGACCAAGAGACCCAGTACTTC. Amino acid sequence: CASSSNDRDQETQYF.